The 27 T cell receptor beta chains in this list originate from one sample, sequenced in a study of graft-versus-host responses after intestinal transplantation (dated by TCRdb to about 2021). The antigens of these receptors remain unknown. The method behind the library was the immunoSEQ multiplex PCR assay. TCRdb mirrors the immuneACCESS table, restricted to in-frame sequences. Some clones are absent from its copies; in checked studies, under half trace to an unresolved V gene, and the reason for the others is unknown. Within this sample are approximately 99,000 clones, with roughly 90% of them counted one time only. The ten largest clonotypes hold around 0.067% of the sample. In the paper's terms, the time point label means: cells obtained before transplantation from donor or recipient. The sequenced sample was unstimulated CD8+ T cells sorted from spleen or lymph node cells, obtained before transplant. These receptors were collected from a human donor who was the organ donor for an intestinal transplant.

The gene calls are TRBV13 and TRBJ2-5, with 12 bases lining up with TRBD2. The DNA end is a closer match to TRBJ2-7, so the J assignment may be wrong. CDR1 is PRHDT, CDR2 FYEKMQ, per germline (reference sequence). The CDR3 contains 15 residues. In nucleotides, the CDR3 is TGTGCCAGCAGCCTAGCGGGGGGGCGAGCCTACGAGCAGTACTTC. This encodes CASSLAGGRAYEQYF.

This chain connects TRBV23-1 to TRBJ1-3; 10 nucleotides align to TRBD1. TRBV23-1 carries the ORF label, with uncertain function. V was clipped by 6 bases and J by 2 bases; unmatched bases: 4. The CDR3 is 15 residues long. Here the CDR3 DNA reads TGCGCCAGCAGCCGAGGACAGGGGGCTGGAAACACCATATATTTT. Its protein is CASSRGQGAGNTIYF.

V and J are TRBV2 and TRBJ2-7; D possibly corresponds to TRBD2 (6 bases). The CDR3 is 14 residues long. Trimming cost V 3 bases and J 1 base, with 10 bases left between them. The germline CDR1 and CDR2 sequences are SNHLY and FYNNEI. Here the CDR3 reads CASSDGGGSYEQYF. The CDR3 DNA follows: TGTGCCAGCAGTGACGGAGGAGGGTCCTACGAGCAGTACTTC.

The chain combines TRBV5-6 with TRBJ2-7; tentative D call: TRBD2 (6 bases). The V gene lost 3 bases and the J gene lost 3 bases, with 10 bases spanning the gap. Germline V gives CDR1 SGHDT, CDR2 YYEEEE. The CDR3 runs to 13 residues. CDR3 residues: CASSYGGVYEQYF. The CDR3 coding sequence is TGTGCCAGCAGCTACGGGGGAGTCTACGAGCAGTACTTC. Complete variable domain (other parts from reference TRBV5-6 and TRBJ2-7): DAGVTQSPTHLIKTRGQQVTLRCSPKSGHDTVSWYQQALGQGPQFIFQYYEEEERQRGNFPDRFSGHQFPNYSSELNVNALLLGDSALYLCASSYGGVYEQYFGPGTRLTVT.

This chain joins TRBV7-9 and TRBJ1-2, with 10 positions matching TRBD1. The CDR3 runs 19 residues. V lost 4 bases, J lost 0 bases, and 14 bases stayed unmatched. Germline-derived CDR1 and CDR2 are SEHNR and FQNEAQ (reference sequence). CDR3 coding DNA: TGTGCCAGCAGCTCCCAAAGGAGACAGGGGGCAACATCTAACTATGGCTACACCTTC. Protein: CASSSQRRQGATSNYGYTF.

V is TRBV5-4 and J is TRBJ2-1; weak D call: TRBD1 (6 bases). This CDR3 has 13 amino acids. Trimming pared 3 bases from V and 5 bases from J, leaving 9 bases between. Germline loops: CDR1 SGHNT, CDR2 YYREEE (reference sequence). DNA of the CDR3: TGTGCCAGCAGCTCGCAGGGGAACAATGAGCAGTTCTTC. Protein product: CASSSQGNNEQFF.

J is TRBJ1-5 and V is TRBV28; no firm D call. CDR3 length: 17 amino acids. Germline V gene sequence: CDR1 MDHEN, CDR2 SYDVKM. V was clipped by 6 bases and J by 1 base, with 19 bases between them. The CDR3 region is CASRPDTYSGSNQPQHF. Written as DNA, the CDR3 is TGTGCCAGCAGACCAGACACATATTCGGGAAGCAATCAGCCCCAGCATTTT.

This chain connects TRBV9 to TRBJ2-1, with D possibly TRBD2 on 5 matching bases. Trimming removed 3 bases at V and 7 bases at J, with 11 bases between. Germline-derived CDR1 and CDR2 are SGDLS and YYNGEE. The CDR3 has 13 residues. CDR3 amino acids: CASSGSLVNEQFF. The CDR3, as DNA: TGTGCCAGCAGCGGGTCACTAGTTAATGAGCAGTTCTTC. Full variable domain (outside the CDR3, taken from reference TRBV9 and TRBJ2-1): DSGVTQTPKHLITATGQRVTLRCSPRSGDLSVYWYQQSLDQGLQFLIQYYNGEERAKGNILERFSAQQFPDLHSELNLSSLELGDSALYFCASSGSLVNEQFFGPGTRLTVL.

V and J are TRBV4-1 and TRBJ1-1; D is perhaps TRBD1 (5 bases). Trimming stripped 0 bases from V and 8 bases from J, with 13 bases between. The germline gives CDR1 MGHRA, CDR2 YSYEKL. This CDR3 region has 14 residues. The CDR3 DNA follows: TGCGCCAGCAGCCAAGATACCAGGGCCGGGGAAGCTTTCTTT. It translates to CASSQDTRAGEAFF.

The rearrangement joins TRBV15 to TRBJ2-1, with D unresolved. Germline V gene data show CDR1 as LNHNV and CDR2 as YYDKDF (reference sequence). Between the trimmed V and J ends, which lost 4 bases and 0 bases, there was a span of 13 bases. This CDR3 region has 16 residues. The CDR3 region has the DNA TGTGCCACCAGCACCTCTTACTGGAGCTCCTACAATGAGCAGTTCTTC. Its translation is CATSTSYWSSYNEQFF.

V usage is TRBV11-2 and J usage is TRBJ1-2; D may be TRBD1 (5 bases). From germline, CDR1 is SGHAT and CDR2 FQNNGV. The CDR3 sequence is 11 residues long. DNA for the CDR3: TGTGCGGCCAGGACAAAGAGGGGCTACACCTTC. Translation: CAARTKRGYTF.

This clone has a handful of counts. The chain has TRBV30 and TRBJ1-1; D is ambiguous. V was clipped by 0 bases and J by 3 bases, with 11 bases between them. Germline V CDR1 and CDR2: GTSNPN, SVGIG (reference sequence). The CDR3 has 14 amino acids. The CDR3 region is CAWSVPSRDTEAFF. In DNA, the CDR3 is TGTGCCTGGAGTGTACCCTCCCGGGACACTGAAGCTTTCTTT.

The chain's CDR3 is CASSAYYSTNYGYTF. CDR3 bases: TGTGCCAGCAGCGCGTACTACTCGACTAACTATGGCTACACCTTC. The gene calls are TRBV13 and TRBJ1-2, with D uncertain. The germline V gene has CDR1 PRHDT and CDR2 FYEKMQ (reference sequence). Trimming took off 5 bases at V and 0 bases at J, with 13 bases between the two ends. The CDR3 has 15 amino acids.

The V gene is TRBV28, the J gene TRBJ2-7; 8 bases are shared with TRBD1. This CDR3 comprises 15 residues. The germline V gene has CDR1 MDHEN and CDR2 SYDVKM. Germline trimming cut 3 bases from V and 2 bases from J; bases unmatched to any gene: 6. DNA of the CDR3: TGTGCCAGCAGTTTTCCCCGGGACAGGACCTACGAGCAGTACTTC. It codes for CASSFPRDRTYEQYF. Variable domain in full (rest from reference TRBV28 and TRBJ2-7): DVKVTQSSRYLVKRTGEKVFLECVQDMDHENMFWYRQDPGLGLRLIYFSYDVKMKEKGDIPEGYSVSREKKERFSLILESASTNQTSMYLCASSFPRDRTYEQYFGPGTRLTVT.

The chain couples TRBV27 to TRBJ2-7; D is perhaps TRBD1 (6 bases). The CDR3 is made up of 14 amino acids. The germline gives CDR1 MNHEY, CDR2 SMNVEV (reference sequence). Trimming cost V 2 bases and J 2 bases, with 10 bases left between them. Here the CDR3 reads CASSLAGVAYEQYF. Written as DNA, the CDR3 is TGTGCCAGCAGTTTAGCAGGGGTAGCCTACGAGCAGTACTTC.

The chain joins TRBV28 to TRBJ2-5; D might be TRBD2 (5 bases). This CDR3 spans 16 amino acids. V dropped 6 bases and J dropped 5 bases, with 22 bases sitting between them. Germline assignment: CDR1 MDHEN and CDR2 SYDVKM. CDR3 protein: CASRRLGAPTGETQYF. In nucleotides, the CDR3 is TGTGCCAGCAGACGGTTGGGAGCCCCAACGGGGGAGACCCAGTACTTC. Combining the CDR3 with reference TRBV28 and TRBJ2-5 gives the whole variable domain DVKVTQSSRYLVKRTGEKVFLECVQDMDHENMFWYRQDPGLGLRLIYFSYDVKMKEKGDIPEGYSVSREKKERFSLILESASTNQTSMYLCASRRLGAPTGETQYFGPGTRLLVL.

The rearrangement links TRBV10-2 to TRBJ1-1; D is ambiguous. The CDR3 runs 13 residues. The germline gives CDR1 WSHSY, CDR2 SAAADI. Trimming removed 4 bases from V and 1 base from J, with 7 bases in between. The CDR3 DNA sequence: TGCGCCAGCAGTGTAGCCGGGAACACTGAAGCTTTCTTT. It translates to CASSVAGNTEAFF.

The chain uses TRBV15 and TRBJ2-7; D remains unclear. The CDR3 has 14 residues. The germline gives CDR1 LNHNV, CDR2 YYDKDF (reference sequence). The V end lost 0 bases, the J end lost 4 bases, and 10 bases lay between the germline ends. CDR3 in amino acids: CATSRDSQAYEQYF. DNA for the CDR3: TGTGCCACCAGCAGAGACTCGCAAGCGTACGAGCAGTACTTC.

The V call is TRBV5-5, the J call TRBJ1-2; no definite D call. This CDR3 spans 13 amino acids. Germline CDR1 reads SGHKS; CDR2 reads YYEKEE (reference sequence). V lost 1 base and J lost 3, with 7 bases in between. The CDR3 coding sequence is TGTGCCAGCAGCTTGACTGACTACTATGGCTACACCTTC. This translates into CASSLTDYYGYTF. The whole variable domain, remainder taken from reference TRBV5-5 and TRBJ1-2, is DAGVTQSPTHLIKTRGQQVTLRCSPISGHKSVSWYQQVLGQGPQFIFQYYEKEERGRGNFPDRFSARQFPNYSSELNVNALLLGDSALYLCASSLTDYYGYTFGSGTRLTVV.

The V call is TRBV6-6, the J call TRBJ1-4, with 8 positions matching TRBD1. This CDR3 has 16 residues. J gave up 4 bases and V 6 bases, and 10 bases lay outside the gene matches. Per the germline V gene, CDR1 is MNHNY and CDR2 is SVGAGI (reference sequence). The CDR3 sequence: CASSPGTGPLNEKLFF. The CDR3 DNA reads as TGTGCCAGCAGCCCCGGGACAGGCCCTCTTAATGAAAAACTGTTTTTT.

The chain uses TRBV5-1 and TRBJ1-2; TRBD1 is a possible D gene (5 bases). The germline gives CDR1 SGHRS, CDR2 YFSETQ. This CDR3 comprises 16 residues. V dropped 2 bases and J dropped 4 bases, with 18 bases sitting between them. The CDR3 region has the DNA TGCGCCAGCAGCTTAGAGACCCCGGGCGGGGCCTATGGCTACACCTTC. Translating gives CASSLETPGGAYGYTF.

V gene TRBV9 combines with J gene TRBJ2-5; TRBD1 matches at 9 bases. J gave up 2 bases and V 2 bases, and 4 bases lay outside the gene matches. CDR3 length equals 15 residues. The germline CDR1 and CDR2 sequences are SGDLS and YYNGEE. The CDR3 DNA reads as TGTGCCAGCAGCGTCGGCGGACAGGGGCAAGAGACCCAGTACTTC. Its translation: CASSVGGQGQETQYF. The full variable domain, its missing parts supplied by reference TRBV9 and TRBJ2-5, is DSGVTQTPKHLITATGQRVTLRCSPRSGDLSVYWYQQSLDQGLQFLIQYYNGEERAKGNILERFSAQQFPDLHSELNLSSLELGDSALYFCASSVGGQGQETQYFGPGTRLLVL.

The V call is TRBV9, the J call TRBJ2-3, with 13 bases identical to TRBD2. The CDR3 is made up of 16 amino acids. Losses at the gene ends were 3 bases for V and 5 bases for J; bases not matched to a gene: 6. In germline, CDR1 is SGDLS, CDR2 YYNGEE. In nucleotides, the CDR3 is TGTGCCAGCAGCGACGGACTAGCGGGAGATTTAGATACGCAGTATTTT. This gives the protein CASSDGLAGDLDTQYF. Full variable domain (rest looked up from reference TRBV9 and TRBJ2-3): DSGVTQTPKHLITATGQRVTLRCSPRSGDLSVYWYQQSLDQGLQFLIQYYNGEERAKGNILERFSAQQFPDLHSELNLSSLELGDSALYFCASSDGLAGDLDTQYFGPGTRLTVL.

The chain couples TRBV10-2 to TRBJ2-4; TRBD2 matches at 7 bases. The junction had 9 bases not matched to a gene; V was cut back by 6 bases and J by 7 bases. CDR1 is WSHSY and CDR2 is SAAADI in the germline V gene. This CDR3 contains 14 residues. CDR3 in amino acids: CASSPIAGDNIQYF. The CDR3, as DNA: TGCGCCAGCAGCCCAATCGCGGGGGATAACATTCAGTACTTC.

This rearrangement joins TRBV27 to TRBJ2-1; TRBD2 matches at 7 bases. The CDR3 is made up of 16 amino acids. CDR1 is MNHEY, CDR2 SMNVEV, per germline (reference sequence). Trimming at V came to 5 bases and at J to 4 bases, leaving 11 bases not matched to a gene. CDR3 in amino acids: CASSPASGTVYNEQFF. DNA of the CDR3: TGTGCCAGCAGTCCTGCAAGCGGGACCGTTTACAATGAGCAGTTCTTC.

CDR3 nucleotides: TGTGCCAGCAGCTTCGGTGCGGGGGGGACCGATGAGCAGTTCTTC. Its translation: CASSFGAGGTDEQFF. The V and J genes are TRBV7-3 and TRBJ2-1; 9 bases agree with TRBD2. This CDR3 is 15 amino acids long. The J segment lost 8 bases and the V segment lost 3 bases, leaving 8 bases of the junction unmatched. Germline CDR1 SGHTA, CDR2 FQGTGA.

V is TRBV2 and J is TRBJ2-5; TRBD2 aligns across 10 bases. CDR3 length equals 17 residues. The V segment lost 3 bases and the J segment 4 bases; nucleotides outside the gene matches: 11. In germline, CDR1 is SNHLY, CDR2 FYNNEI. CDR3 nucleotide sequence: TGTGCCAGCAGTGACTCCCCTAGCGGGAGTTCAGGAGAGACCCAGTACTTC. It encodes CASSDSPSGSSGETQYF.